This T cell receptor beta chain derives from a study of blood T cell repertoires in COVID-19 (dated by TCRdb to about 2020). Broadly, across the study: The collaborator samples originated in the United States, Italy and Spain and spanned the acute and convalescent phases of COVID-19. The material from the prospective study consisted of cDNA or gDNA derived from T cells, B-cell-depleted T cells, or PBMCs. The dataset comprised deeply sampled blood TCRbeta repertoires from subjects exposed to, actively infected with, or recovered from COVID-19. A freely available public database, intended as a resource for researchers studying the immune response to SARS-CoV-2, is where the repertoires were released. The samples were drawn from the first 160 participants of the ongoing ImmuneRACE study and from 1,254 subjects provided by 6 global collaborators. The sample metadata nearly always contained a de-identified subject ID, COVID-19 status, age in years and sex. Where HLA class I and class II types were available, the types were taken from metadata supplied by the sample provider, not from assay-based typing.

Study-level results and caveats: Clinical and demographic metadata were provided uncurated, with the amount varying by source and participant.

In the case of this clone: Which antigen it targets is not known. Per-nucleotide qualities are absent, and no much larger clonotype sits a single base away.

Clipping removes 0 bases from V and 4 bases from J, with 9 as the unmatched junction base count. The CDR3, from cysteine to phenylalanine, totals 16 residues. The read is trimmed to its CDR3 DNA, 48 bases read in frame from base 1. Via the germline V gene (reference sequence), CDR1 is GTSNPN and CDR2 SVGIG. TCRbeta CDR3 regions were amplified from genomic DNA by means of the immunoSEQ Assay, a bias-controlled multiplex PCR. The authors' pipeline ran thus. The number of nucleated cells in each sample was estimated by amplification of reference gene primers within the assay. To quantify the absolute abundance of each unique TCRbeta CDR3 rearrangement, sequence reads were collapsed and filtered. Productive Simpson clonality was computed per sample as the square root of Simpson's diversity index over productive rearrangements. As stored in TCRdb, this immuneACCESS dataset retains in-frame rearrangements with V and J assigned. A fraction of the clones does not appear; measured against another copy, unresolved V genes explain less than half of the discrepancy, and the remainder lacks a known reason. From that table come the V and J calls and clone size; the DNA was used to work out D and trimming. The sample table records some 200,000 clones; around 83% of these occur just once. Approximately 6.1% of the sample is taken by the ten largest.

Collaborating institutions collected whole blood in K2EDTA tubes following their own protocols. For TCRbeta analysis, collaborators shipped samples in one of three forms: frozen whole blood, isolated PBMCs, or DNA extracted from either of those sample types. The sequence came from a woman between 35 and 50 years old with acute or convalescent COVID-19. The chain was built from TRBV30 and TRBJ2-7, with 10 bases in between that match TRBD2. The specimen was peripheral blood. The DNA sequence follows: TGTGCCTGGAGTGTACGACTAGCGGGCGGACCTTACGAGCAGTACTTC. It is translated as CAWSVRLAGGPYEQYF.